The 30 T cell receptor beta chains given below trace back to one sample, sequenced in a study of identical twins. TCRdb re-called the 5' RACE reads through MiXCR, storing one row per CDR3 protein. Of more than 250,000 distinct CDR3 sequences listed, under 9% are singletons. The sample was also linked to a second study, of yellow fever vaccine responses in identical twins.

The specimen was memory (CD45RO+) T cells sorted from blood. The receptor set was obtained from a young woman in good health.

This clonotype was counted only a few times. The chain employs TRBV9 and TRBJ2-1, with a tentative D call TRBD1 (6 bases). The CDR3 has 15 amino acids. Trimming stripped 0 bases from V and 1 base from J, with 8 bases between. Germline values: CDR1 SGDLS, CDR2 YYNGEE. The CDR3 nucleotides read TGTGCCAGCAGCGTAGGGCAGGGGTCCTACAATGAGCAGTTCTTC. This sequence encodes CASSVGQGSYNEQFF.

The V call is TRBV15, the J call TRBJ1-2; D call uncertain. This CDR3 is 13 amino acids long. The V end was cut by 0 bases, the J end by 7 bases, with 9 bases between. Germline V gives CDR1 LNHNV, CDR2 YYDKDF (reference sequence). DNA of the CDR3: TGTGCCACCAGCAGAGATCTGGATGGTGGCTACACCTTC. The encoded protein is CATSRDLDGGYTF.

The V and J genes are TRBV5-1 and TRBJ2-7; 10 bases match TRBD2. CDR1 is SGHRS, CDR2 YFSETQ, per germline. CDR3 size: 17 residues. V dropped 4 bases and J dropped 0; count of bases not matched to a gene: 10. The CDR3 DNA sequence: TGCGCCAGCAGCCCGGCGCCGCTAGCGGGAGTCTCCTACGAGCAGTACTTC. This codes for CASSPAPLAGVSYEQYF.

The rearrangement links TRBV12-2 to TRBJ2-5; TRBD1 reflects the table's D call only, with no check against the DNA. TRBV12-2 is a recognized pseudogene. The length of the CDR3 is 12 residues. The DNA for the CDR3 is TGTGCAATGGGGCTACCACAAGAGACCCAGTACTTC. It specifies CAMGLPQETQYF.

This clonotype was seen ten or more times. The chain carries TRBV3-1 and TRBJ2-7, with 11 bases matching TRBD2. CDR3 length equals 18 residues. Germline CDR1 is LGHDT and CDR2 is YNNKEL (reference sequence). V was clipped by 4 bases and J by 0 bases; unmatched bases: 11. This chain's CDR3 is CASSLRLAGNILSYEQYF. The CDR3 region has the DNA TGTGCCAGCAGCCTTAGACTAGCGGGAAATATTCTCTCCTACGAGCAGTACTTC.

This clonotype turned up a few times. The V and J genes are TRBV4-2 and TRBJ1-1; the match to TRBD1 covers 8 bases. Trimming cost V 2 bases and J 6 bases; bases outside gene matches: 8. The CDR3 runs 15 residues. From germline, CDR1 is LGHNA and CDR2 YNFKEQ. The CDR3 bases are TGTGCCAGCAGCCAAATAACAGGGGGAGTCTCTGAAGCTTTCTTT. The encoded protein is CASSQITGGVSEAFF.

This clonotype was picked up many times. The genes are TRBV12-3 or TRBV12-4 and TRBJ2-2, with 7 bases aligning to TRBD1. CDR3 size: 18 residues. V lost 5 bases and J lost 0; bases outside the gene matches: 12. The chain's CDR3 is CASSAHPGQGANTGELFF. The DNA of the CDR3 is TGTGCCAGCAGTGCCCACCCCGGGCAGGGGGCGAACACCGGGGAGCTGTTTTTT.

The chain links TRBV14 to TRBJ2-5; D call uncertain. The CDR3 is 14 amino acids. The germline V gene has CDR1 SGHDN and CDR2 FVKESK. Deletions cut 1 base from V and 2 bases from J, with 8 bases between. The CDR3 sequence: CASSQVSGQETQYF. The CDR3 coding sequence is TGTGCCAGCAGCCAAGTTTCAGGACAAGAGACCCAGTACTTC. The variable domain in full, completed from reference TRBV14 and TRBJ2-5, reads EAGVTQFPSHSVIEKGQTVTLRCDPISGHDNLYWYRRVMGKEIKFLLHFVKESKQDESGMPNNRFLAERTGGTYSTLKVQPAELEDSGVYFCASSQVSGQETQYFGPGTRLLVL.

In its sample, this clonotype was seen a few times. The genes are TRBV24-1 and TRBJ2-1; 8 bases map to TRBD1. J was trimmed by 9 bases and V by 4 bases; bases with no gene match: 10. The CDR3 consists of 15 residues. The germline gives CDR1 KGHDR, CDR2 SFDVKD. The chain's CDR3 is CATSEPTGEGSEQFF. CDR3 in DNA: TGTGCCACCAGTGAGCCGACAGGGGAAGGTAGTGAGCAGTTCTTC.

The sample holds many counts of this clonotype. J is TRBJ1-5 and V is TRBV4-1; perhaps TRBD1 as D (5 bases). Germline V lookup: CDR1 MGHRA, CDR2 YSYEKL. V lost 3 bases and J 3 bases, leaving 15 bases between the germline ends. The CDR3 has 16 residues. In DNA, the CDR3 is TGCGCCAGCAGCCACCTTGACCAGGGTTACAATCAGCCCCAGCATTTT. This sequence encodes CASSHLDQGYNQPQHF.

The sample holds many counts of this clonotype. V is TRBV5-1 and J is TRBJ2-1; TRBD2 aligns across 11 bases. Trimming removed 0 bases from V and 4 bases from J; junction bases left unmatched: 3. The V gene's germline CDR1 is SGHRS and CDR2 YFSETQ. The length of the CDR3 is 16 residues. The CDR3 sequence is CASSLVASGGYNEQFF. CDR3 in DNA: TGCGCCAGCAGCTTGGTGGCTAGCGGGGGGTACAATGAGCAGTTCTTC.

CDR3 protein: CASRVDRDQQYF. The CDR3 DNA reads as TGCGCCAGCAGAGTGGACAGGGACCAGCAGTACTTC. V is TRBV5-1 and J is TRBJ2-7, with 8 nucleotides matching TRBD1. The J segment lost 8 bases and the V segment lost 5 bases, leaving 6 bases of the junction unmatched. Per germline, CDR1 SGHRS and CDR2 YFSETQ. CDR3 length: 12 amino acids.

This chain uses TRBV6-5 with TRBJ2-2; the match to TRBD1 covers 7 bases. This CDR3 contains 15 residues. Per germline, CDR1 MNHEY and CDR2 SVGAGI. With 6 bases clipped from V and 4 bases from J, the junction kept 8 bases outside the gene matches. CDR3 nucleotide sequence: TGTGCCAGCAGACTCGACAGGGTGGGCACCGGGGAGCTGTTTTTT. The encoded protein is CASRLDRVGTGELFF.

This clonotype was seen repeatedly, ten times or more. The CDR3 sequence: CASSDWTDTDTQYF. The DNA of the CDR3 is TGCGCCAGCAGTGACTGGACAGACACAGATACGCAGTATTTT. This chain links TRBV10-2 with TRBJ2-3, with D possibly matching TRBD1 (6 bases). The germline V gene has CDR1 WSHSY and CDR2 SAAADI. V was trimmed by 3 bases and J by 2 bases, leaving 9 bases between them. The CDR3 is made up of 14 amino acids.

The J gene is TRBJ2-4, the V gene TRBV18; D uncertain. CDR1 KGHSH and CDR2 LQKENI come from the germline V gene. This CDR3 spans 18 amino acids. V lost 2 bases and J 0 bases, leaving 17 bases between the germline ends. The DNA of the CDR3 is TGTGCCAGCTCACCAGTCGGACCGGTGGCGCCAGCCAAAAACATTCAGTACTTC. This gives the protein CASSPVGPVAPAKNIQYF.

This clonotype has only a few counts. This rearrangement joins TRBV7-6 to TRBJ2-2, with unresolved D. CDR1 and CDR2 (germline): SGHVS, FNYEAQ. The CDR3 totals 13 residues. Trimming removed 5 bases at V and 3 bases at J, with 7 bases between. The CDR3 loop reads CASSRTHTGELFF. The CDR3 DNA reads as TGTGCCAGCAGCCGAACGCACACCGGGGAGCTGTTTTTT.

The J gene is TRBJ2-1, the V gene TRBV7-6, with D unresolved. CDR3 length: 13 amino acids. V lost 5 bases and J lost 5, with 10 bases in between. Germline lookup yields CDR1 SGHVS and CDR2 FNYEAQ. This chain's CDR3 is CASSMTPNNEQFF. CDR3 sequence (DNA): TGTGCCAGCAGCATGACTCCTAACAATGAGCAGTTCTTC.

This clonotype was detected many times. The rearrangement links TRBV3-1 to TRBJ1-6; D ambiguous. The CDR3 contains 17 residues. V was clipped by 2 bases and J by 8 bases, with 19 bases between them. The V gene's germline CDR1 is LGHDT and CDR2 YNNKEL (reference sequence). CDR3 amino acids: CASSQRYSPDLDSPLHF. The CDR3, as DNA: TGTGCCAGCAGCCAACGCTATTCCCCCGACCTAGATTCACCCCTCCACTTT.

This clonotype has a count of ten or more. The CDR3 protein is CASTHGNTLGYTF. The CDR3 nucleotides are TGTGCCAGCACCCATGGCAACACGCTAGGCTACACCTTC. V and J are TRBV12-3 or TRBV12-4 and TRBJ1-2; the D is unclear. The CDR3 loop spans 13 amino acids. V dropped 7 bases and J dropped 8 bases, with 17 bases sitting between them.

This clonotype was seen a handful of times. The chain is built from TRBV6-5 and TRBJ1-5, with TRBD1 matching 10 bases. Looked up from germline, CDR1 is MNHEY and CDR2 is SVGAGI. The trim removed 0 bases at V and 7 bases at J, leaving 3 bases unmatched. The CDR3 length is 15 residues. Written as DNA, the CDR3 is TGTGCCAGCAGTTACTCGGGGACAGGGGAACAGCCCCAGCATTTT. This gives the protein CASSYSGTGEQPQHF.

Only a few counts were recorded for this clonotype. The chain joins TRBV4-1 to TRBJ2-7; no reliable D call. V was pared by 4 bases and J by 2 bases, with 12 bases between. The germline V gene encodes CDR1 MGHRA and CDR2 YSYEKL. The CDR3 runs 14 residues. The CDR3 sequence: CASSPDLKAYEQYF. CDR3 DNA: TGCGCCAGCAGCCCGGACCTGAAAGCCTACGAGCAGTACTTC.

V and J are TRBV6-1 and TRBJ2-7; D is perhaps TRBD1 (6 bases). The V end was cut by 5 bases, the J end by 2 bases, with 13 bases between. Germline lookup yields CDR1 MNHNS and CDR2 SASEGT. The CDR3 has 14 amino acids. CDR3 protein: CASSLRTETYEQYF. CDR3 sequence (DNA): TGTGCCAGCAGTCTAAGGACAGAAACCTACGAGCAGTACTTC.

This clonotype was seen ten or more times. The gene calls are TRBV28 and TRBJ2-1; 7 bases fit TRBD1. The CDR3 is 14 amino acids. The trim removed 3 bases at V and 7 bases at J, leaving 6 bases unmatched. Germline values: CDR1 MDHEN, CDR2 SYDVKM. CDR3 sequence reads: CASSLVQGINEQFF. CDR3 DNA: TGTGCCAGCAGTTTGGTACAGGGGATTAATGAGCAGTTCTTC.

This clonotype has just a few counts. The chain joins TRBV2 to TRBJ2-7; D unclear. CDR1 and CDR2 (germline): SNHLY, FYNNEI. The CDR3 length is 16 residues. Trimming pared 7 bases from V and 2 bases from J, leaving 21 bases between. CDR3 coding DNA: TGTGCCAGCACGCGATATCGAGGCGAAGGAACCTACGAGCAGTACTTC. Protein sequence: CASTRYRGEGTYEQYF.

The rearrangement uses TRBV12-3 or TRBV12-4 and TRBJ2-7; no firm D call. V was trimmed by 5 bases and J by 3 bases, leaving 11 bases between them. This CDR3 has 13 residues. The CDR3 region is CASSIHGGYEQYF. CDR3 bases: TGTGCCAGCAGTATACACGGTGGCTACGAGCAGTACTTC.

This clonotype was observed many times. This chain links TRBV7-8 with TRBJ2-2; 15 bases match TRBD2. The CDR3 is made up of 19 amino acids. Unmatched junction bases numbered 11, after V lost 3 bases and J lost 6 bases. Germline-derived CDR1 and CDR2 are SGHVS and FQNEAQ. The CDR3 reads CASSFGLAGGSSRPGELFF. The CDR3, as DNA: TGTGCCAGCAGCTTTGGACTAGCGGGAGGGTCGAGCCGTCCCGGGGAGCTGTTTTTT.

The chain uses TRBV6-5 and TRBJ2-7, with 10 positions matching TRBD1. Germline trimming cut 4 bases from V and 5 bases from J; bases unmatched to any gene: 5. The CDR3 has 14 amino acids. CDR1 is MNHEY, CDR2 SVGAGI, per germline. The CDR3 DNA is TGTGCCAGCAGTTCCGGGACAGGGGTCCACGAGCAGTACGTC. Translating it yields CASSSGTGVHEQYV.

This clonotype came up a few times. V and J are TRBV4-1 and TRBJ2-3; TRBD2 is a possible D gene (6 bases). There are 16 residues in the CDR3. The germline V gene has CDR1 MGHRA and CDR2 YSYEKL. The V gene lost 4 bases and the J gene lost 5 bases, with 19 bases spanning the gap. The DNA for the CDR3 is TGCGCCAGCAGCCCCCCGGGACGGGAGAGGATAGATACGCAGTATTTT. It is translated as CASSPPGRERIDTQYF.

The chain uses TRBV6-5 and TRBJ2-7, with D unclear. V was cut by 6 bases and J by 7 bases, with 28 bases left in between. CDR3 length equals 17 residues. Germline V gene lookup returns CDR1 MNHEY and CDR2 SVGAGI. The chain's CDR3 is CASRPPPSTERGREQYV. Written as DNA, the CDR3 is TGTGCCAGCAGGCCGCCGCCCTCGACGGAAAGAGGAAGGGAGCAGTACGTC.

This clonotype was detected a few times. This chain's CDR3 is CASTQRSGSSRNEQYF. Written as DNA, the CDR3 is TGTGCCAGCACCCAACGATCGGGCTCCTCCAGGAACGAGCAGTACTTC. The chain links TRBV12-3 or TRBV12-4 to TRBJ2-7, with unresolved D. The CDR3 consists of 16 residues. V shed 7 bases and J shed 5 bases, with 24 bases lying between them.